A selection of T cell receptor beta chains follows, all from one sample in a study of shared clonotypes between healthy human individuals. The data were produced by immunoSEQ multiplex PCR, yet TCRdb's version contains in-frame clones alone and is incomplete. Of a few hundred thousand clones listed, nearly 97% are singletons. Sequencing used naive CD8+ T cells sorted from blood. The receptor source for this set is a woman aged 25 to 39 in good health. The conserved cysteine and the conserved F or W are not part of the CDR3 here. A D gene is named only where the DNA matches it firmly. Size values are once, few and many counts, or a class for expanded clones, and some rows have none.

clone_size v_call d_call cdr3_aa
. TRBV28 . ASSLTGSDYYGYT
. TRBV2 TRBD1 ASPADRLGARDSYEQY
. TRBV5-1 . ASSNGQGYGLATETQY
. TRBV11-2 . ASSSRSEADGYT
once TRBV5-1 TRBD1 ASSIGQVDTGELF
. TRBV5-6 . ASSLGDSQETQY
. TRBV14 . ASSQGRFGGAGANVLT
. TRBV6-1 . ASITGLGTEAF
. TRBV27 . ASSPGGGGPLEPQH
once TRBV19 . ASSIDQGRTGNEQF